The 27 T cell receptor beta chains reported below all come from one sample, sequenced in a study of blood T cell repertoires in COVID-19. Sequencing used immunoSEQ multiplex PCR; TCRdb keeps in-frame clones, though not all of them. The data contain roughly 140,000 clones, more than 75% of them singletons. Sequenced sample: peripheral blood. Receptors were obtained from a woman of 80 years or more with acute or convalescent COVID-19.

The CDR3 coding sequence is TGTGCCCCCCCCTGGGGACAGGGGAATGAAAAACTGTTTTTT. Translating gives CAPPWGQGNEKLFF. This chain connects TRBV14 to TRBJ1-4; 10 nucleotides match TRBD1. From germline, CDR1 is SGHDN and CDR2 FVKESK. The CDR3 covers 14 residues. V was clipped by 11 bases and J by 5 bases; unmatched bases: 8.

The CDR3 nucleotides read TGTGCCAGCAGCCAAGATCGTCTCGAGAATCAGCCCCAGCATTTT. Translating it yields CASSQDRLENQPQHF. The rearrangement joins TRBV3-1 (or the pseudogene TRBV3-2) to TRBJ1-5; D gene uncertain. Germline V CDR1 and CDR2: LGHDT, YNNKEL (reference sequence). V was cut by 0 bases and J by 4 bases, with 10 bases left in between. The CDR3 has 15 amino acids.

This clone was seen only a few times. The V and J genes are TRBV12-3 or TRBV12-4 and TRBJ1-2, with D possibly being TRBD1 (5 bases). V shed 4 bases and J shed 8 bases, with 8 bases lying between them. This CDR3 comprises 11 residues. The CDR3 bases are TGTGCCAGCAGTTCTCGGGGGGGCTACACCTTC. Its translation: CASSSRGGYTF.

This clone was detected a few times. The chain combines TRBV2 with TRBJ1-6; D remains ambiguous. The CDR3 loop spans 13 amino acids. CDR1 and CDR2 from the germline V gene are SNHLY and FYNNEI. V was shortened by 6 bases and J by 7 bases, with 10 bases between the two germline ends. The CDR3 region has the DNA TGTGCCAGCAGGAGGACGGGGAATTCACCCCTCCACTTT. It specifies CASRRTGNSPLHF. The entire variable domain, with the rest obtained from reference TRBV2 and TRBJ1-6, is as follows: EPEVTQTPSHQVTQMGQEVILRCVPISNHLYFYWYRQILGQKVEFLVSFYNNEISEKSEIFDDQFSVERPDGSNFTLKIRSTKLEDSAMYFCASRRTGNSPLHFGNGTRLTVT.

The genes are TRBV28 and TRBJ1-4, with TRBD1 matching over 8 bases. Per the germline V gene, CDR1 is MDHEN and CDR2 is SYDVKM. Germline trimming cut 2 bases from V and 7 bases from J; bases unmatched to any gene: 6. The CDR3 has 15 residues. The CDR3 coding sequence is TGTGCCAGCAGTTTACAACAGGGGGGGGGTGAAAAACTGTTTTTT. The encoded protein is CASSLQQGGGEKLFF.

This clone has only one observation. V usage is TRBV19 and J usage is TRBJ2-1, with 10 positions matching TRBD1. The J segment lost 8 bases and the V segment lost 6 bases, leaving 13 bases of the junction unmatched. Germline CDR1 is LNHDA and CDR2 is SQIVND (reference sequence). The CDR3 runs to 16 residues. The CDR3 nucleotides read TGTGCCAGTAGCGGCCCCACCGGGACAGGGGAGGATGAGCAGTTCTTC. Its translation: CASSGPTGTGEDEQFF.

The chain uses TRBV4-1 and TRBJ1-5; D perhaps matches TRBD1 (6 bases). V was trimmed by 3 bases and J by 9 bases, leaving 21 bases between them. CDR3 length: 16 residues. The germline V gene has CDR1 MGHRA and CDR2 YSYEKL. The chain's CDR3 is CASSQDYGTPEVPQHF. CDR3 nucleotides: TGCGCCAGCAGCCAGGATTACGGGACACCCGAGGTGCCCCAGCATTTT.

This sequence joins TRBV7-6 and TRBJ1-6; the match to TRBD1 covers 7 bases. The germline gives CDR1 SGHVS, CDR2 FNYEAQ. This CDR3 contains 16 residues. J lost 8 bases, V lost 4 bases, and 11 bases had no gene match. CDR3 in amino acids: CASSSNPTGTYSPLHF. CDR3 sequence (DNA): TGTGCCAGCAGCTCGAATCCGACAGGGACGTATTCACCCCTCCACTTT. Full variable domain (remainder filled in from reference TRBV7-6 and TRBJ1-6): GAGVSQSPRYKVTKRGQDVALRCDPISGHVSLYWYRQALGQGPEFLTYFNYEAQQDKSGLPNDRFSAERPEGSISTLTIQRTEQRDSAMYRCASSSNPTGTYSPLHFGNGTRLTVT.

The CDR3 sequence is CASSLTGSRPEAFF. Written as DNA, the CDR3 is TGTGCCAGTAGTCTTACAGGGTCCAGGCCTGAAGCTTTCTTT. The genes are TRBV19 and TRBJ1-1, with D maybe TRBD1 (6 bases). Germline lookup yields CDR1 LNHDA and CDR2 SQIVND (reference sequence). V was shortened by 5 bases and J by 6 bases, with 16 bases between the two germline ends. The CDR3 is 14 amino acids.

J is TRBJ1-2 and V is TRBV7-9; TRBD1 matches 7 bases. The CDR3 runs to 13 residues. Germline CDR1 is SEHNR and CDR2 is FQNEAQ (reference sequence). V gave up 8 bases and J gave up 5 bases; unmatched junction bases: 8. The chain's CDR3 is CASCLDREYGYTF. The DNA of the CDR3 is TGTGCCAGCTGCCTAGACAGGGAGTATGGCTACACCTTC.

The chain uses TRBV9 and TRBJ1-2; perhaps TRBD1 as D (6 bases). Germline-derived CDR1 and CDR2 are SGDLS and YYNGEE. The V end was cut by 6 bases, the J end by 8 bases, with 23 bases between. The CDR3 contains 15 residues. The CDR3 here is CASTLTGGSGVGYTF. The CDR3 coding sequence is TGTGCCAGCACCCTGACGGGGGGCTCGGGAGTGGGCTACACCTTC.

V usage is TRBV29-1 and J usage is TRBJ2-7, with a weak D call TRBD2 (6 bases). V gave up 1 base and J gave up 6 bases, with 16 bases separating them. The CDR3 covers 14 residues. Germline CDR1 reads SQVTM; CDR2 reads ANQGSEA. In DNA, the CDR3 is TGCAGCGTTGAAGGGGGTCGGGGGACCACCGAGCAGTACTTC. It specifies CSVEGGRGTTEQYF.

This chain joins TRBV19 and TRBJ1-1; TRBD1 is a possible D gene (5 bases). CDR1 LNHDA and CDR2 SQIVND come from the germline V gene (reference sequence). This CDR3 is built from 15 residues. V was cut by 6 bases and J by 3 bases, with 17 bases left in between. The CDR3 region is CASSREGVGDTEAFF. The DNA of the CDR3 is TGTGCCAGTAGCAGGGAAGGGGTGGGCGACACTGAAGCTTTCTTT.

The rearrangement links TRBV20-1 to TRBJ1-2; 7 bases line up with TRBD1. Germline V lookup: CDR1 DFQATT, CDR2 SNEGSKA (reference sequence). The CDR3 spans 11 residues. The trim removed 4 bases at V and 7 bases at J, leaving 3 bases unmatched. As DNA, the CDR3 is TGCAGTGCTACGACAGGGTTTGGCTACACCTTC. This translates into CSATTGFGYTF.

This clone was observed once. The chain combines TRBV11-2 with TRBJ2-6; D is perhaps TRBD2 (5 bases). Germline V gene sequence: CDR1 SGHAT, CDR2 FQNNGV. The V and J ends lost 5 bases and 1 base respectively, with 21 bases between them. This CDR3 is 19 amino acids long. CDR3 nucleotides: TGTGCCAGCAGCCGCAGACATCTCGGGATAGCGTCTGGGGCCAACGTCCTGACTTTC. Encoded protein: CASSRRHLGIASGANVLTF.

The CDR3 reads CASSLGTSGTSPRSKEQFF. The DNA for the CDR3 is TGCGCCAGCAGCTTGGGGACTAGCGGGACCAGTCCCCGGTCCAAGGAGCAGTTCTTC. This chain joins TRBV5-1 and TRBJ2-1; 12 positions agree with TRBD2. Germline-derived CDR1 and CDR2 are SGHRS and YFSETQ. The CDR3 has 19 amino acids. The V gene end was trimmed by 0 bases and the J gene end by 10 bases; junction bases not matched to a gene: 17.

The V call is TRBV19, the J call TRBJ2-2; 8 bases are shared with TRBD1. The CDR3 runs 16 residues. Looked up from germline, CDR1 is LNHDA and CDR2 is SQIVND (reference sequence). J lost 7 bases, V lost 7 bases, and 14 bases had no gene match. CDR3 in amino acids: CASTTGTGTGHGELFF. CDR3 DNA sequence: TGTGCCAGTACCACAGGAACCGGGACAGGACACGGGGAGCTGTTTTTT.

This clone was seen more than once but under ten times. This sequence joins TRBV7-9 and TRBJ2-5, with D maybe TRBD1 (6 bases). V lost 6 bases and J lost 4, with 21 bases in between. CDR3 length: 16 residues. Germline V gene data show CDR1 as SEHNR and CDR2 as FQNEAQ (reference sequence). The CDR3 DNA sequence: TGTGCCAGCAGGGACCCGCGGACAGTTAAAGGAGAGACCCAGTACTTC. Its translation: CASRDPRTVKGETQYF.

This clone has just one count. This rearrangement joins TRBV5-5 to TRBJ2-1; 7 bases are a match to TRBD1. There are 14 residues in the CDR3. Germline V gene sequence: CDR1 SGHKS, CDR2 YYEKEE (reference sequence). With V trimmed by 4 bases and J by 5 bases, 6 bases remained unmatched. The CDR3 coding sequence is TGTGCCAGCAGCACGGGACAGCCCCACAATGAGCAGTTCTTC. This translates into CASSTGQPHNEQFF.

The CDR3 loop is CASSTGPFSYGYTF. The DNA for the CDR3 is TGTGCCAGTAGTACAGGCCCCTTCTCCTATGGCTACACCTTC. V gene TRBV19 combines with J gene TRBJ1-2; D gene unclear. Germline V gives CDR1 LNHDA, CDR2 SQIVND (reference sequence). The CDR3 length is 14 residues. V was cut by 4 bases and J by 4 bases, with 13 bases left in between. The whole variable domain, filled in from reference TRBV19 and TRBJ1-2, reads DGGITQSPKYLFRKEGQNVTLSCEQNLNHDAMYWYRQDPGQGLRLIYYSQIVNDFQKGDIAEGYSVSREKKESFPLTVTSAQKNPTAFYLCASSTGPFSYGYTFGSGTRLTVV.

As concerns this clone: Other nucleotide sequences in the sample specify the same CDR3. The chain couples TRBV5-5 to TRBJ2-3; 7 bases are shared with TRBD2. The ends lost 0 bases at V and 0 bases at J; junction bases unmatched: 1. CDR3 length: 15 residues. Per germline, CDR1 SGHKS and CDR2 YYEKEE (reference sequence). The CDR3 spells CASSLARGSTDTQYF. For the CDR3, the DNA is TGTGCCAGCAGCTTGGCGCGGGGGAGCACAGATACGCAGTATTTT.

The J gene is TRBJ1-3, the V gene TRBV28; TRBD1 might be the D (6 bases). The CDR3 covers 18 residues. The V end was cut by 8 bases, the J end by 3 bases, with 26 bases between. Germline assignment: CDR1 MDHEN and CDR2 SYDVKM. CDR3 sequence: CASEGGRDVRLYGNTIYF. The CDR3, as DNA: TGTGCCAGCGAGGGGGGGCGGGACGTTCGTCTCTATGGAAACACCATATATTTT.

The chain combines TRBV18 with TRBJ2-1, with 8 bases fitting TRBD2. From germline, CDR1 is KGHSH and CDR2 LQKENI. The V gene end was trimmed by 0 bases and the J gene end by 8 bases; junction bases not matched to a gene: 3. The length of the CDR3 is 14 residues. CDR3 in DNA: TGTGCCAGCTCACCACCGCCGACTAGCGATGAGCAGTTCTTC. This gives the protein CASSPPPTSDEQFF.

The chain recombines TRBV5-1 with TRBJ2-3; 9 bases agree with TRBD2. V shed 0 bases and J 4 bases; nucleotides not matched to a gene: 9. Germline-derived CDR1 and CDR2 are SGHRS and YFSETQ. CDR3 size: 17 residues. The CDR3 bases are TGCGCCAGCAGCTTGGCCGTCGGCGGGGGGGCCGCAGATACGCAGTATTTT. The encoded protein is CASSLAVGGGAADTQYF.

The chain joins TRBV5-1 to TRBJ1-2, with unresolved D. CDR1 is SGHRS and CDR2 is YFSETQ in the germline V gene. The CDR3 is 13 amino acids. V lost 1 base and J lost 7, with 11 bases in between. The CDR3 bases are TGCGCCAGCAGCTTGTTCGGGGAGGGTGGCTACACCTTC. Protein product: CASSLFGEGGYTF.

This chain uses TRBV2 with TRBJ1-4, with 7 bases identical to TRBD1. Germline CDR1 and CDR2: SNHLY and FYNNEI. The CDR3 totals 13 residues. J was trimmed by 6 bases and V by 6 bases; bases with no gene match: 4. CDR3 sequence reads: CASSRDRYEKLFF. DNA of the CDR3: TGTGCCAGCAGCCGGGACAGATATGAAAAACTGTTTTTT.

This rearrangement joins TRBV5-1 to TRBJ2-2; D may be TRBD2 (6 bases). CDR1 and CDR2 (germline): SGHRS, YFSETQ. CDR3 length: 15 residues. Between the trimmed V and J ends, which lost 2 bases and 3 bases, there was a span of 11 bases. DNA for the CDR3: TGCGCCAGCAGCTTAGGAGCGGGCCACACCGGGGAGCTGTTTTTT. Its protein is CASSLGAGHTGELFF.